This is a list of T cell receptor beta chains from one sample in a study of PD-1 blockade in classical Hodgkin lymphoma. Profiled with immunoSEQ multiplex PCR; TCRdb holds only in-frame clones, not every one. The sample lists 70,000 or so clones, 85% to 95% occurring once. The sample was peripheral blood mononuclear cells (PBMCs). The receptor set was obtained from a human donor with classical Hodgkin lymphoma. CDR3s include the opening cysteine and the closing phenylalanine or tryptophan. The order of the fields is J gene, V gene, D gene, CDR3 protein. The D gene is left open where the match is weak.

j_gene: TRBJ2-5; v_gene: TRBV6-1; d_gene: .; CDR3aa: CASSEALNDQYF
j_gene: TRBJ2-6; v_gene: TRBV5-1; d_gene: .; CDR3aa: CASRRGEDGANVLTF
j_gene: TRBJ2-5; v_gene: TRBV19; d_gene: .; CDR3aa: CASISGDRVRWEGFTETQYF
j_gene: TRBJ1-1; v_gene: TRBV19; d_gene: .; CDR3aa: CASSRGGSMMNTEAFF
j_gene: TRBJ2-1; v_gene: TRBV11-2; d_gene: TRBD2; CDR3aa: CASSMTSGSSGEQFF
j_gene: TRBJ1-1; v_gene: TRBV6-4; d_gene: .; CDR3aa: CASSDREDTEAFF
j_gene: TRBJ1-4; v_gene: TRBV5-1; d_gene: .; CDR3aa: CASSRWPTTNEKLFF
j_gene: TRBJ2-3; v_gene: TRBV4-1; d_gene: .; CDR3aa: CASSQPVTTDTQYF
j_gene: TRBJ1-5; v_gene: TRBV7-3; d_gene: .; CDR3aa: CASSLQYSNQPQHF
j_gene: TRBJ2-1; v_gene: TRBV18; d_gene: .; CDR3aa: CASSGGVGQFF
j_gene: TRBJ2-1; v_gene: TRBV7-2; d_gene: .; CDR3aa: CASSLGFSLVGYEQFF
j_gene: TRBJ1-2; v_gene: TRBV6-6; d_gene: TRBD1; CDR3aa: CAGWDRRPNYGYTF
j_gene: TRBJ1-3; v_gene: TRBV2; d_gene: .; CDR3aa: CASMMNSGNTIYF
j_gene: TRBJ1-5; v_gene: TRBV2; d_gene: TRBD1; CDR3aa: CASRRDRYSNQPQHF
j_gene: TRBJ2-3; v_gene: TRBV6-6; d_gene: TRBD2; CDR3aa: CASSLAVLTDTQYF
j_gene: TRBJ2-5; v_gene: TRBV7-3; d_gene: TRBD1; CDR3aa: CASSLGTGEETQYF
j_gene: TRBJ1-3; v_gene: TRBV6-6; d_gene: TRBD1; CDR3aa: CATGNGQGRNTIYF
j_gene: TRBJ1-6; v_gene: TRBV5-4; d_gene: .; CDR3aa: CASSQRYTGAGNSPLHF
j_gene: TRBJ2-1; v_gene: TRBV25-1; d_gene: .; CDR3aa: CASSRAEKYEQFF
j_gene: TRBJ1-4; v_gene: TRBV5-1; d_gene: .; CDR3aa: CASSLEGPNEKLFF
j_gene: TRBJ2-5; v_gene: TRBV4-1; d_gene: TRBD2; CDR3aa: CASSQDGGGRQETQYF
j_gene: TRBJ2-1; v_gene: TRBV27; d_gene: TRBD2; CDR3aa: CASSSQTGTSGYNEQFF